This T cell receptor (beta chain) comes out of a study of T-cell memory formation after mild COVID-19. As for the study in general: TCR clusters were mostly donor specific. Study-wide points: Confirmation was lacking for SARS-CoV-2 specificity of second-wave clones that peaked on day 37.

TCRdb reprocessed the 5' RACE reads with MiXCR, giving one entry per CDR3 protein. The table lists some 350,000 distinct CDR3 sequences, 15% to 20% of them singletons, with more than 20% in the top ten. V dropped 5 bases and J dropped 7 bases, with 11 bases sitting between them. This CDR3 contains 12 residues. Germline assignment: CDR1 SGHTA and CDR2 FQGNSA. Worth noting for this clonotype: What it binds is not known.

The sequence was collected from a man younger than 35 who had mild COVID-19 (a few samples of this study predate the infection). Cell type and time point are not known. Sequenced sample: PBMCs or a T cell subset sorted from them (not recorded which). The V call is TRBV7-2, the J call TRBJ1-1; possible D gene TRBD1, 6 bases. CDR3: CASSQDSYEAFF. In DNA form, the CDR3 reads TGTGCCAGCAGCCAGGACAGTTATGAAGCTTTCTTT.